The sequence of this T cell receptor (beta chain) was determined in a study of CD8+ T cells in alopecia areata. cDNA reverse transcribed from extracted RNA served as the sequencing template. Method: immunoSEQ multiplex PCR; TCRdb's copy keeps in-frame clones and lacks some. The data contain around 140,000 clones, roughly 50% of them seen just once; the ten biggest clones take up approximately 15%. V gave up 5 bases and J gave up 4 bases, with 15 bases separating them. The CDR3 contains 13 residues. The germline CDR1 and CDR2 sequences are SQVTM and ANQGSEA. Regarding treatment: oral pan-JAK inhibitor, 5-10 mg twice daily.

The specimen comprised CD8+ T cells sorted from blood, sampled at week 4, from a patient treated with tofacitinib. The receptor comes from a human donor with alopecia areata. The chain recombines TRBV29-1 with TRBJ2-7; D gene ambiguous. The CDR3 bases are TGCAGCGTTTCTGGCCGAACGACTTACGAGCAGTACTTC. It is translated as CSVSGRTTYEQYF.